Given below is one T cell receptor (beta chain) in context. The sample originates from a study of monozygotic twins with inflammatory bowel disease. CDR1 is SQVTM and CDR2 is ANQGSEA in the germline V gene. The CDR3 runs 13 residues. TCRdb re-called the 5' RACE reads and shows each CDR3 protein once, DNA omitted. This listing includes approximately 400,000 distinct CDR3 sequences. This chain links TRBV29-1 with TRBJ2-1. The clonotype was recovered from a human donor with ulcerative colitis or Crohn's disease, or a healthy co-twin of an affected twin (not recorded which). Sample: blood. CDR3 amino acids: CSVVYLTYNEQFF.